These 25 T cell receptor beta chains were sequenced from one sample in a study of cytomegalovirus exposure and HLA in healthy donors. A multiplex PCR was run with 60 Vbeta primers and 13 Jbeta primers. The method was immunoSEQ multiplex PCR; TCRdb's version includes in-frame clones alone and lacks a portion of them. The table records about 85,000 clones, less than 75% of them present only once. The sample consisted of PBMCs. These receptors originate from a man aged 25-45 years in good health and CMV-seronegative.

This clone was seen a few times. The chain joins TRBV7-9 to TRBJ1-3; D is ambiguous. The CDR3 is made up of 14 amino acids. V dropped 8 bases and J dropped 7 bases, with 18 bases sitting between them. Germline V CDR1 and CDR2: SEHNR, FQNEAQ (reference sequence). The CDR3 DNA reads TGTGCCAGCGCTTTGGATCACGACGGGAACACCATATATTTT. Its protein is CASALDHDGNTIYF.

This chain connects TRBV7-9 to TRBJ2-7; 8 nucleotides line up with TRBD2. This CDR3 is 16 amino acids long. The V segment lost 4 bases and the J segment 4 bases; nucleotides outside the gene matches: 12. Germline CDR1 reads SEHNR; CDR2 reads FQNEAQ (reference sequence). The CDR3 reads CASSYRGRAGVYEQYF. Written as DNA, the CDR3 is TGTGCCAGCAGCTACCGCGGGCGAGCGGGAGTTTACGAGCAGTACTTC.

This clone was counted only a few times. The chain combines TRBV18 with TRBJ2-1; maybe TRBD2 (5 bases). The CDR3 length is 13 residues. Germline CDR1 reads KGHSH; CDR2 reads LQKENI. Trimming pared 7 bases from V and 7 bases from J, leaving 14 bases between. The CDR3 reads CASCAVRGNEQFF. CDR3 DNA sequence: TGTGCCAGCTGCGCGGTGCGCGGGAATGAGCAGTTCTTC.

This clone has only a few counts. This specimen includes other DNA sequences encoding the same CDR3. The chain has TRBV6-6 and TRBJ1-1; possibly TRBD1 for D (6 bases). V gave up 5 bases and J gave up 0 bases, with 10 bases separating them. This CDR3 is 14 amino acids long. CDR1 is MNHNY and CDR2 is SVGAGI in the germline V gene (reference sequence). This CDR3 is CASSRQVMNTEAFF. The CDR3 DNA is TGTGCCAGCAGTCGACAGGTAATGAACACTGAAGCTTTCTTT.

This clone was counted between two and nine times. This chain connects TRBV7-8 to TRBJ1-2; TRBD1 might be the D (6 bases). The CDR3 runs to 14 residues. The V end was cut by 2 bases, the J end by 0 bases, with 7 bases between. Germline V gives CDR1 SGHVS, CDR2 FQNEAQ. The chain's CDR3 is CASSLQGSNYGYTF. In DNA form, the CDR3 reads TGTGCCAGCAGCTTACAGGGGTCTAACTATGGCTACACCTTC.

The chain uses TRBV4-1 and TRBJ2-7; D gene unclear. Trimming took off 1 base at V and 4 bases at J, with 8 bases between the two ends. Germline V gene data show CDR1 as MGHRA and CDR2 as YSYEKL. The CDR3 length is 13 residues. CDR3 in DNA: TGCGCCAGCAGCCAAGTCATCGGGTACGAGCAGTACTTC. Protein sequence: CASSQVIGYEQYF.

The chain has TRBV29-1 and TRBJ1-5, with TRBD1 as a possible D gene (6 bases). Germline V gene lookup returns CDR1 SQVTM and CDR2 ANQGSEA. Trimming left V 0 bases short and J 6 bases short, with 12 bases between. The length of the CDR3 is 14 residues. The CDR3 is CSVEEGAGSQPQHF. The CDR3, as DNA: TGCAGCGTTGAAGAGGGGGCAGGGTCTCAGCCCCAGCATTTT.

The chain is built from TRBV5-1 and TRBJ1-2; 7 nucleotides match TRBD1. This CDR3 has 12 residues. The germline CDR1 and CDR2 sequences are SGHRS and YFSETQ. Unmatched junction bases numbered 2, after V lost 5 bases and J lost 4 bases. In DNA form, the CDR3 reads TGCGCCAGCAGTCGGACAGGCTATGGCTACACCTTC. This codes for CASSRTGYGYTF.

This rearrangement joins TRBV6-5 to TRBJ1-2; no reliable D call. The CDR3 has 14 residues. V was cut by 4 bases and J by 4 bases, with 13 bases left in between. Looked up from germline, CDR1 is MNHEY and CDR2 is SVGAGI. This CDR3 reads CASSSLTRSYGYTF. The CDR3 region has the DNA TGTGCCAGCAGTTCGTTGACTCGAAGCTATGGCTACACCTTC.

The chain's CDR3 is CASSSETGENQPQHF. The CDR3 coding sequence is TGTGCCAGCAGTTCCGAGACAGGGGAAAATCAGCCCCAGCATTTT. This sequence joins TRBV6-6 and TRBJ1-5; 8 positions agree with TRBD1. This CDR3 comprises 15 residues. The trim removed 4 bases at V and 4 bases at J, leaving 6 bases unmatched. CDR1 MNHNY and CDR2 SVGAGI come from the germline V gene (reference sequence).

The genes are TRBV7-2 and TRBJ1-5; perhaps TRBD1 as D (6 bases). This CDR3 has 13 amino acids. Trimming left V 1 base short and J 7 bases short, with 8 bases between. From germline, CDR1 is SGHTA and CDR2 FQGNSA. CDR3 amino acids: CASSLDRAQPQHF. The CDR3 nucleotides read TGTGCCAGCAGCTTAGACAGGGCCCAGCCCCAGCATTTT.

The J gene is TRBJ2-7, the V gene TRBV9; TRBD2 is a possible D gene (7 bases). CDR3 length: 14 amino acids. Germline CDR1 and CDR2: SGDLS and YYNGEE. V was shortened by 3 bases and J by 5 bases, with 15 bases between the two germline ends. CDR3 region: CASSAAGGLDEQYF. CDR3 DNA sequence: TGTGCCAGCAGCGCCGCCGGGGGGCTGGACGAGCAGTACTTC.

This rearrangement joins TRBV29-1 to TRBJ2-7; 10 positions agree with TRBD2. The CDR3 loop spans 13 amino acids. CDR1 SQVTM and CDR2 ANQGSEA come from the germline V gene. The V segment lost 4 bases and the J segment 6 bases; nucleotides outside the gene matches: 6. The CDR3 DNA is TGCAGCGTTGTAGGGAGCGGGAGGGGCGAGCAGTACTTC. Translated: CSVVGSGRGEQYF.

V and J are TRBV6-6 and TRBJ2-5; tentative D call: TRBD1 (5 bases). The germline V and J ends were trimmed by 6 bases and 5 bases, with 10 bases remaining between them. This CDR3 comprises 12 residues. The germline gives CDR1 MNHNY, CDR2 SVGAGI (reference sequence). CDR3 DNA sequence: TGTGCCAGCAGCCAGGGTGGGGAGACCCAGTACTTC. It specifies CASSQGGETQYF.

The gene calls are TRBV5-4 and TRBJ2-2; no reliable D call. The CDR3 consists of 15 residues. The germline V gene encodes CDR1 SGHNT and CDR2 YYREEE (reference sequence). The V gene lost 0 bases and the J gene lost 3 bases, with 9 bases spanning the gap. CDR3 nucleotides: TGTGCCAGCAGCTTGGTTCCGGAGTACACCGGGGAGCTGTTTTTT. Protein sequence: CASSLVPEYTGELFF.

This clone has only one observation. The V gene is TRBV11-2, the J gene TRBJ2-1; no definite D call. Germline-derived CDR1 and CDR2 are SGHAT and FQNNGV. V shed 3 bases and J shed 6 bases, with 6 bases lying between them. The CDR3 totals 12 residues. CDR3 coding DNA: TGTGCCAGCAGCTTCCAATTCAATGAGCAGTTCTTC. As protein: CASSFQFNEQFF. The full variable domain, in which reference TRBV11-2 and TRBJ2-1 provide the parts outside the CDR3, is EAGVAQSPRYKIIEKRQSVAFWCNPISGHATLYWYQQILGQGPKLLIQFQNNGVVDDSQLPKDRFSAERLKGVDSTLKIQPAKLEDSAVYLCASSFQFNEQFFGPGTRLTVL.

The chain employs TRBV15 and TRBJ1-2, with 7 positions matching TRBD1. Germline CDR1 reads LNHNV; CDR2 reads YYDKDF (reference sequence). Trimming cost V 4 bases and J 6 bases; bases outside gene matches: 5. The CDR3 consists of 13 residues. The CDR3 here is CATSTFQGDGYTF. In nucleotides, the CDR3 is TGTGCCACCAGCACCTTCCAGGGGGATGGCTACACCTTC.

The CDR3, as DNA: TGTGCCAGCAGCGTGGAGGGGACCTACAATGAGCAGTTCTTC. Its translation is CASSVEGTYNEQFF. The chain has TRBV7-2 and TRBJ2-1, with TRBD2 as a possible D gene (6 bases). With 5 bases removed from V and 2 bases from J, the gap between germline ends came to 10 bases. The CDR3 is 14 amino acids. CDR1 is SGHTA and CDR2 is FQGNSA in the germline V gene.

V gene TRBV9 combines with J gene TRBJ2-5, with D maybe TRBD2 (6 bases). The germline V and J ends were trimmed by 4 bases and 0 bases, with 22 bases remaining between them. The CDR3 sequence is 18 residues long. The V gene's germline CDR1 is SGDLS and CDR2 YYNGEE. CDR3 nucleotides: TGTGCCAGCAGCCGTAGAGCAGCGGGCAGACTTTACCAAGAGACCCAGTACTTC. This gives the protein CASSRRAAGRLYQETQYF. The full variable domain, completed using reference TRBV9 and TRBJ2-5, is DSGVTQTPKHLITATGQRVTLRCSPRSGDLSVYWYQQSLDQGLQFLIQYYNGEERAKGNILERFSAQQFPDLHSELNLSSLELGDSALYFCASSRRAAGRLYQETQYFGPGTRLLVL.

This clone was seen just once. The chain uses TRBV15 and TRBJ2-1; TRBD2 might be the D (6 bases). The CDR3 extends over 17 amino acids. Germline CDR1 is LNHNV and CDR2 is YYDKDF (reference sequence). Deletions cut 5 bases from V and 5 bases from J, with 22 bases between. CDR3 nucleotide sequence: TGTGCCACCAGCGGAGGGCTCGGGATCCGAGGAGACAATGAGCAGTTCTTC. Translation: CATSGGLGIRGDNEQFF.

The chain combines TRBV7-6 with TRBJ2-3; TRBD2 agrees at 9 bases. After removal of 5 bases from V and 6 bases from J, the junction contained 6 bases not matched to a gene. In germline, CDR1 is SGHVS, CDR2 FNYEAQ. The length of the CDR3 is 14 residues. The CDR3 is CASSLGLAADTQYF. The DNA of the CDR3 is TGTGCCAGCAGCCTGGGACTAGCTGCGGATACGCAGTATTTT.

In the case of this clone: It is unclear where the CDR3 begins or ends on the DNA, so no DNA is shown, and the CDR3 is as TCRdb lists it. The chain is built from TRBV6-1 and TRBJ2-7; the table's TRBD1 call for D was not verified on the DNA. The CDR3 spans 18 residues, counting both ends. In germline, CDR1 is MNHNS, CDR2 SASEGT. This CDR3 is CASSVGTGTRKGSYEQHF.

This clone has just one count. The rearrangement joins TRBV7-8 to TRBJ2-5; tentatively, D is TRBD1 (5 bases). CDR3 length: 13 residues. V shed 1 base and J shed 5 bases, with 8 bases lying between them. Germline CDR1 SGHVS, CDR2 FQNEAQ. The CDR3: CASSLGQSETQYF. CDR3 sequence (DNA): TGTGCCAGCAGCTTAGGACAGTCGGAGACCCAGTACTTC.

This clone has only a few counts. The chain uses TRBV6-5 and TRBJ2-5, with TRBD2 matching 7 bases. CDR1 is MNHEY, CDR2 SVGAGI, per germline. J lost 7 bases, V lost 6 bases, and 11 bases had no gene match. The CDR3 extends over 14 amino acids. CDR3 loop: CASRSGAFEGTQYF. The CDR3 coding sequence is TGTGCCAGCAGGAGCGGGGCGTTCGAGGGGACCCAGTACTTC.

This clone was observed once. V is TRBV7-9 and J is TRBJ2-5; D is possibly TRBD2 (6 bases). Trimming left V 3 bases short and J 5 bases short, with 22 bases between. Germline lookup yields CDR1 SEHNR and CDR2 FQNEAQ (reference sequence). This CDR3 has 17 residues. The CDR3 nucleotides read TGTGCCAGCAGCTTTGGGGACCGCGGGGCGGGTTGGGAGACCCAGTACTTC. This encodes CASSFGDRGAGWETQYF.